The 20 T cell receptor beta chains given below trace back to one sample, sequenced in a study of PD-L1 blockade in urothelial cancer. Measured with immunoSEQ multiplex PCR; TCRdb has only the in-frame clones, and not every one. The sample lists just under 30,000 clones; about 87% were seen once. Sample: PBMCs, taken around atezolizumab (anti-PD-L1) treatment. These receptors were taken from a man between 50 and 59 years old with urothelial cancer.

V and J are TRBV30 and TRBJ2-7; TRBD1 aligns across 8 bases. Germline-derived CDR1 and CDR2 are GTSNPN and SVGIG (reference sequence). V shed 0 bases, J shed 7 bases, and the junction held 11 bases outside the gene matches. This CDR3 is built from 15 residues. This CDR3 is CAWSVGTGPGAEQYF. For the CDR3, the DNA is TGTGCCTGGAGTGTGGGGACAGGCCCTGGGGCGGAGCAGTACTTC.

The CDR3 nucleotides are TGTGCCAGCAGCCCGGGACAGGGCTCCTACGAGCAGTACTTC. Its protein is CASSPGQGSYEQYF. This sequence joins TRBV4-2 and TRBJ2-7; TRBD1 matches 9 bases. The CDR3 consists of 14 residues. The germline gives CDR1 LGHNA, CDR2 YNFKEQ. V lost 4 bases to trimming and J lost 0 bases; unmatched junction nucleotides: 1.

V is TRBV7-3 and J is TRBJ2-2, with 12 bases fitting TRBD2. CDR1 and CDR2 (germline): SGHTA, FQGTGA. There are 17 residues in the CDR3. After removal of 4 bases from V and 7 bases from J, the junction contained 10 bases not matched to a gene. This chain's CDR3 is CASSSSLAGGRGGELFF. The CDR3, as DNA: TGTGCCAGCAGCTCCAGCCTAGCGGGGGGGCGGGGCGGGGAGCTGTTTTTT.

This chain joins TRBV4-2 and TRBJ2-1, with TRBD2 matching over 10 bases. CDR1 is LGHNA, CDR2 YNFKEQ, per germline. The ends lost 3 bases at V and 6 bases at J; junction bases unmatched: 5. The CDR3 sequence is 15 residues long. The CDR3 nucleotides are TGTGCCAGCAGCCAGGGGACTAGCGTTGTCAATGAGCAGTTCTTC. This translates into CASSQGTSVVNEQFF.

The chain carries TRBV15 and TRBJ2-3; 7 bases map to TRBD1. The CDR3 length is 16 residues. Per the germline V gene, CDR1 is LNHNV and CDR2 is YYDKDF (reference sequence). V was clipped by 1 base and J by 1 base; unmatched bases: 5. For the CDR3, the DNA is TGTGCCACCAGCAGAGCCGACAGGGTTGGCACAGATACGCAGTATTTT. This gives the protein CATSRADRVGTDTQYF.

V usage is TRBV11-3 and J usage is TRBJ2-3, with TRBD2 identical over 10 bases. The trim removed 5 bases at V and 2 bases at J, leaving 7 bases unmatched. Germline-derived CDR1 and CDR2 are SGHNT and YENEEA. The CDR3 has 16 amino acids. CDR3 in amino acids: CASSPRTSGNTDTQYF. The CDR3 DNA reads as TGTGCCAGCAGCCCCCGGACTAGCGGAAACACAGATACGCAGTATTTT.

A single count supports this clone. The rearrangement joins TRBV11-2 to TRBJ2-7, with D perhaps TRBD1 (5 bases). Germline-derived CDR1 and CDR2 are SGHAT and FQNNGV. Trimming shortened V by 2 bases and J by 0 bases, and 8 bases separated the two germline ends. The CDR3 is made up of 14 amino acids. The CDR3 coding sequence is TGTGCCAGCAGCTTACTGGGGCGCTCCTACGAGCAGTACTTC. It specifies CASSLLGRSYEQYF.

J is TRBJ2-7 and V is TRBV7-9; tentative D call: TRBD2 (5 bases). Germline loops: CDR1 SEHNR, CDR2 FQNEAQ (reference sequence). Trimming left V 1 base short and J 0 bases short, with 10 bases between. This CDR3 contains 15 residues. DNA for the CDR3: TGTGCCAGCAGCTTAGACCCGGGGTACTCCTACGAGCAGTACTTC. Translation: CASSLDPGYSYEQYF.

The CDR3 reads CASSILRSSGNTIYF. CDR3 DNA sequence: TGTGCCAGTAGTATATTGAGGTCCTCTGGAAACACCATATATTTT. The chain uses TRBV19 and TRBJ1-3, with no clear D. The germline V gene has CDR1 LNHDA and CDR2 SQIVND (reference sequence). Trimming stripped 2 bases from V and 0 bases from J, with 8 bases between. The CDR3 is 15 residues long.

The rearrangement joins TRBV15 to TRBJ2-1, with 8 bases matching TRBD2. Germline trimming cut 0 bases from V and 1 base from J; bases unmatched to any gene: 5. Germline values: CDR1 LNHNV, CDR2 YYDKDF (reference sequence). This CDR3 comprises 17 residues. Here the CDR3 reads CATSRDLREGSYNEQFF. In DNA, the CDR3 is TGTGCCACCAGCAGAGATCTACGGGAGGGGTCCTACAATGAGCAGTTCTTC.

V is TRBV5-6 and J is TRBJ2-7, with a weak D call TRBD2 (7 bases). Germline V gene lookup returns CDR1 SGHDT and CDR2 YYEEEE. Trimming removed 6 bases from V and 3 bases from J, with 19 bases in between. The CDR3 is made up of 15 amino acids. CDR3 sequence (DNA): TGTGCCAGCACCCCCGAGGGGGGGAAAAACTACGAGCAGTACTTC. This sequence encodes CASTPEGGKNYEQYF. Together with reference TRBV5-6 and TRBJ2-7, the CDR3 gives the full variable domain: DAGVTQSPTHLIKTRGQQVTLRCSPKSGHDTVSWYQQALGQGPQFIFQYYEEEERQRGNFPDRFSGHQFPNYSSELNVNALLLGDSALYLCASTPEGGKNYEQYFGPGTRLTVT.

This clone was detected only a few times. The chain links TRBV2 to TRBJ2-3, with 7 bases aligning to TRBD2. Germline CDR1 SNHLY, CDR2 FYNNEI. V was clipped by 6 bases and J by 4 bases; unmatched bases: 4. This CDR3 is 13 amino acids long. CDR3 nucleotide sequence: TGTGCCAGCAGGGGGGAGGGGTCAGATACGCAGTATTTT. It specifies CASRGEGSDTQYF.

V gene TRBV5-1 combines with J gene TRBJ2-3; 14 nucleotides align to TRBD2. In germline, CDR1 is SGHRS, CDR2 YFSETQ. Unmatched junction bases numbered 2, after V lost 0 bases and J lost 5 bases. There are 16 residues in the CDR3. In DNA form, the CDR3 reads TGCGCCAGCAGCTTGGCCGGGACTAGCGGGGGAGATACGCAGTATTTT. It encodes CASSLAGTSGGDTQYF.

The rearrangement uses TRBV7-9 and TRBJ2-2; TRBD2 aligns across 7 bases. The germline gives CDR1 SEHNR, CDR2 FQNEAQ (reference sequence). This CDR3 has 15 amino acids. V trimming: 5 bases; J trimming: 3 bases; junction bases outside the gene matches: 6. CDR3 residues: CASSQAGRYTGELFF. The CDR3 DNA sequence: TGTGCCAGCAGCCAAGCGGGGCGATACACCGGGGAGCTGTTTTTT.

The gene calls are TRBV6-1 and TRBJ1-2; 7 positions match TRBD1. The CDR3 has 16 amino acids. The V gene end was trimmed by 1 base and the J gene end by 1 base; junction bases not matched to a gene: 6. From germline, CDR1 is MNHNS and CDR2 SASEGT. CDR3 bases: TGTGCCAGCAGTGAAGGCGGGACAGCCTATAACTATGGCTACACCTTC. Translation: CASSEGGTAYNYGYTF.

The V and J genes are TRBV19 and TRBJ1-2; TRBD1 is a possible D gene (6 bases). Looked up from germline, CDR1 is LNHDA and CDR2 is SQIVND (reference sequence). This CDR3 region has 13 residues. V shed 6 bases and J shed 4 bases, with 12 bases lying between them. CDR3 region: CASSDRSLYGYTF. In DNA form, the CDR3 reads TGTGCCAGTAGCGACAGGTCCCTCTATGGCTACACCTTC. Using reference TRBV19 and TRBJ1-2 for the parts outside the CDR3, the full variable domain is DGGITQSPKYLFRKEGQNVTLSCEQNLNHDAMYWYRQDPGQGLRLIYYSQIVNDFQKGDIAEGYSVSREKKESFPLTVTSAQKNPTAFYLCASSDRSLYGYTFGSGTRLTVV.

The J gene is TRBJ2-1, the V gene TRBV2; 8 nucleotides align to TRBD1. This CDR3 has 14 amino acids. The ends lost 5 bases at V and 9 bases at J; junction bases unmatched: 9. CDR1 and CDR2 (germline): SNHLY, FYNNEI. This chain's CDR3 is CASSPRTGRTEQFF. The CDR3 DNA is TGTGCCAGCAGTCCCCGGACAGGGAGAACTGAGCAGTTCTTC.

The gene calls are TRBV5-6 and TRBJ2-5; the D gene is possibly TRBD2 (5 bases). This CDR3 region has 14 residues. With 2 bases removed from V and 3 bases from J, the gap between germline ends came to 11 bases. The germline gives CDR1 SGHDT, CDR2 YYEEEE. CDR3 loop: CASSFWVGKETQYF. As DNA, the CDR3 is TGTGCCAGCAGCTTCTGGGTCGGGAAAGAGACCCAGTACTTC.

The chain couples TRBV5-1 to TRBJ2-3, with 12 bases aligning to TRBD1. V lost 4 bases to trimming and J lost 5 bases; unmatched junction nucleotides: 8. Germline-derived CDR1 and CDR2 are SGHRS and YFSETQ. The CDR3 has 16 amino acids. The CDR3 nucleotides read TGCGCCAGCAGCATAGGGACAGGGGGCGCAGTAGATACGCAGTATTTT. It specifies CASSIGTGGAVDTQYF.

This clone appeared once. The rearrangement joins TRBV5-6 to TRBJ2-4; the match to TRBD2 covers 13 bases. Germline V CDR1 and CDR2: SGHDT, YYEEEE. This CDR3 comprises 19 residues. V was clipped by 7 bases and J by 3 bases; unmatched bases: 16. The CDR3 region has the DNA TGTGCCAGCCATTCCCGGACTAGCGGGAGCGGGACTAGCAAAAACATTCAGTACTTC. Its translation: CASHSRTSGSGTSKNIQYF.